This T cell receptor (beta chain) was captured by sequencing in a study of PD-1 blockade in classical Hodgkin lymphoma. Germline V CDR1 and CDR2: SNHLY, FYNNEI. The CDR3 runs to 13 residues. Trimming took off 8 bases at V and 4 bases at J, with 14 bases between the two ends. Repertoires were generated with immunoSEQ multiplex PCR, while TCRdb's copy carries only in-frame clones and drops some. The sample records about 6,400 clones, 86% being singletons. Time point denoted: cycle 4 day 1 (C4D1), after less than seven weeks of nivolumab. Every patient relapsed after autologous stem cell transplantation, and brentuximab vedotin exposure varied. Thawed PBMCs yielded CD4+ T cells through magnetic negative selection.

The specimen was CD4+ T cells from blood, collected before the fourth cycle of nivolumab. The rearrangement uses TRBV2 and TRBJ2-5; the D gene could be TRBD1 or TRBD2 (5 bases each). The sequence was obtained from a human donor with classical Hodgkin lymphoma. CDR3 region: CASASRERETQYF. The CDR3 DNA sequence: TGTGCCAGCGCCAGCAGGGAGCGAGAGACCCAGTACTTC.